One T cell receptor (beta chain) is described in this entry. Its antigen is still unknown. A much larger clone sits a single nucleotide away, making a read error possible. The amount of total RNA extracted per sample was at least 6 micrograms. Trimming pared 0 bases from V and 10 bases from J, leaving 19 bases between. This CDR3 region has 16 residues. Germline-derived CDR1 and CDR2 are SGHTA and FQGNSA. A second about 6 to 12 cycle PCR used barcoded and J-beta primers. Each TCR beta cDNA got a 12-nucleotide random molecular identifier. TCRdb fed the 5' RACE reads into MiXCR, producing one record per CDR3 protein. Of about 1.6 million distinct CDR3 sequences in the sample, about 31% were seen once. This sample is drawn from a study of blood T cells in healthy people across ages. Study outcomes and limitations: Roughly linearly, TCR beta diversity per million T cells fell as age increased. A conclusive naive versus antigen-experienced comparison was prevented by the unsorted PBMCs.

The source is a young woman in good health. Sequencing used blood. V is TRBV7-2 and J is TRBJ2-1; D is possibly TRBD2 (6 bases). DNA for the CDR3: TGTGCCAGCAGCTTAGCGCACCGGGGGATCGCCTACGAGCAGTTCTTC. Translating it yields CASSLAHRGIAYEQFF.